This is a list of T cell receptor beta chains from one sample in a study of blood T cell repertoires in COVID-19. Sequencing was performed with immunoSEQ multiplex PCR; in TCRdb, only in-frame clones are kept and a portion is missing. The sample comprises about 70,000 clones, about 88% of which are singletons, and less than 4% rests with the top ten. Sequenced material: peripheral blood. These receptors were collected from a man between 65 and 85 years old with active COVID-19. Both conserved end residues are part of each CDR3. The D gene is left open where the match is weak. Clone size is shown for a subset of rows, as once, few, many or a class of expanded clone.

clone_size j_call v_call cdr3_length d_call cdr3_aa cdr3_nt
once TRBJ2-7 TRBV10-3 15 TRBD2 CAISALAGVSYEQYF TGTGCCATCAGCGCCCTAGCGGGAGTTTCCTACGAGCAGTACTTC
. TRBJ2-5 TRBV6-1 13 . CASSELGAGTQYF TGTGCCAGCAGTGAATTGGGGGCGGGGACCCAGTACTTC
. TRBJ1-1 TRBV28 14 . CASSSPQGNTEAFF TGTGCCAGCAGCTCCCCACAGGGGAACACTGAAGCTTTCTTT
. TRBJ2-1 TRBV19 15 . CASSPTRGFGNEQFF TGTGCCAGTAGTCCCACCCGGGGTTTTGGGAATGAGCAGTTCTTC
. TRBJ2-3 TRBV19 15 TRBD2 CASSIGRTSPDTQYF TGTGCCAGTAGTATAGGGAGGACTAGCCCAGATACGCAGTATTTT
. TRBJ2-3 TRBV9 15 TRBD2 CASSVGLADTDTQYF TGTGCCAGCAGCGTAGGGCTAGCGGACACAGATACGCAGTATTTT
. TRBJ1-1 TRBV28 14 . CASSLGQANTEAFF TGTGCCAGCAGTTTGGGGCAGGCGAACACTGAAGCTTTCTTT
. TRBJ2-3 TRBV5-1 16 . CASSPEGRTLLDTQYF TGCGCCAGCAGCCCGGAGGGACGCACCCTCCTAGATACGCAGTATTTT
. TRBJ2-7 TRBV12-1 13 . CASSFASSYEQYF TGTGCCAGCAGCTTTGCGAGCTCCTACGAGCAGTACTTC
. TRBJ1-6 TRBV3-1/TRBV3-2 13 . CASSQGAYFTLHF TGTGCCAGCAGCCAAGGGGCCTATTTCACCCTCCACTTT
. TRBJ1-5 TRBV27 14 . CASSWKAANQPQHF TGTGCCAGCAGTTGGAAGGCGGCTAATCAGCCCCAGCATTTT
. TRBJ2-1 TRBV11-3 16 . CASSLVTSGKYNEQFF TGTGCCAGCAGCTTAGTTACGTCGGGAAAATACAATGAGCAGTTCTTC
. TRBJ1-5 TRBV2 12 . CASNRGNQPQHF TGTGCCAGCAACCGAGGCAATCAGCCCCAGCATTTT
. TRBJ2-1 TRBV5-1 16 TRBD1 CASSNAGTGYYNEQFF TGCGCCAGCAGCAACGCCGGGACAGGATACTACAATGAGCAGTTCTTC
. TRBJ2-1 TRBV7-3 14 . CASSLGGPYNEQFF TGTGCCAGCAGCTTAGGAGGGCCCTACAATGAGCAGTTCTTC
. TRBJ2-3 TRBV18 16 TRBD2 CASSRLAGGRTDTQYF TGTGCCAGCTCCCGACTAGCGGGAGGCCGGACGGATACGCAGTATTTT